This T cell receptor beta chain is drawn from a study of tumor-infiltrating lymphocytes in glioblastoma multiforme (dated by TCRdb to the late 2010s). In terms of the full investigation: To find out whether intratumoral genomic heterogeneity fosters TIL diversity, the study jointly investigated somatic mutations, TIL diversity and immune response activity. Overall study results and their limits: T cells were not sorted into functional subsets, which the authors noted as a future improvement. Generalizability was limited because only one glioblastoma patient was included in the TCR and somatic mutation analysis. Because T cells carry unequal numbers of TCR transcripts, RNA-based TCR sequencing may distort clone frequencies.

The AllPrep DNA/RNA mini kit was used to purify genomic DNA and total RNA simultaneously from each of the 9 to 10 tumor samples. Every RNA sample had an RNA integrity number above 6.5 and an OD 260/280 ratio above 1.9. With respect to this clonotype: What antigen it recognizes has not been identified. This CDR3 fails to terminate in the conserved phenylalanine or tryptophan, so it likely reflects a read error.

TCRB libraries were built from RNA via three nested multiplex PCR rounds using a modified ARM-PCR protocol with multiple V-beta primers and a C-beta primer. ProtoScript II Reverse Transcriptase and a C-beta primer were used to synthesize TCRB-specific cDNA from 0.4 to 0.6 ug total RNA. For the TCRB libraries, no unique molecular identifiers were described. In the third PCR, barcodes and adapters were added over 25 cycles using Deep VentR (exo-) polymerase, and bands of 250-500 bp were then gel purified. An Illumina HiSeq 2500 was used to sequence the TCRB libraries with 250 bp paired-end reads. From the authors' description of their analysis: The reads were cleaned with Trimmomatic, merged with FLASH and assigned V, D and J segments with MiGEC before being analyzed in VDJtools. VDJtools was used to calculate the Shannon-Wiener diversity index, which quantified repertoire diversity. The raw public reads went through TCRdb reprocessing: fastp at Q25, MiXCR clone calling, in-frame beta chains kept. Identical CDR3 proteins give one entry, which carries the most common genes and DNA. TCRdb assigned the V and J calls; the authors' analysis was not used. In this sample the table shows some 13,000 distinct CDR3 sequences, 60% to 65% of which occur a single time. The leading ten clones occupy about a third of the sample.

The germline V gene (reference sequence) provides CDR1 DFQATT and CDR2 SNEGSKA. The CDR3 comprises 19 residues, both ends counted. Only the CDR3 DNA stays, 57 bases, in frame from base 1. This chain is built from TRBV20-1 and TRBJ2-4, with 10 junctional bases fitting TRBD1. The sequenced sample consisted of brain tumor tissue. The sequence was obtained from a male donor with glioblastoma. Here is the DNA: TGCAGTGCTAGAGACCCGGACAGGGGGATTCGGAGAGCCCAAAACATTCAGTACTAC. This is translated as CSARDPDRGIRRAQNIQYY.